The TCR beta chain under discussion was sequenced for a study of T-cell memory formation after mild COVID-19. TCRdb used MiXCR to reprocess the 5' RACE reads, holding one entry per CDR3 protein. Counted here are approximately 230,000 distinct CDR3 sequences, 16% occurring once; the ten biggest clones make up approximately 3.4%. The V and J ends lost 5 bases and 4 bases, in that order; junction bases with no gene match: 4. The CDR3 consists of 14 residues. Per germline, CDR1 LGHDT and CDR2 YNNKEL (reference sequence). The sample taken for sequencing was PBMCs or a T cell subset sorted from them (not recorded which). V gene TRBV3-1 combines with J gene TRBJ2-7; 11 bases map to TRBD1. This TCR was recovered from a man aged 18 to 29 who had mild COVID-19 (a few samples of this study predate the infection). Cell type and time point are not known. CDR3 DNA sequence: TGTGCCAGCAGCAAATGGGACAGGGGGTACGAGCAGTACTTC. This encodes CASSKWDRGYEQYF.